This record looks at one T cell receptor (beta chain) sequence and its context. Its antigen remains unknown. The CDR3 has 16 amino acids. Trimming cost V 0 bases and J 3 bases, with 12 bases left between them. CDR1 is SGHRS, CDR2 YFSETQ, per germline. This entry is derived from a study of human T cells and chemical hapten exposure. Study results and limitations: PT1 expanded TCR numbers rose with patch test score. With regard to DPC sensitization, TCRs above 1 in 1000 frequency did not change. Alopecia affecting every donor means their immune response may not match healthy people's.

The authors' processing: A typical sample had some 96,000 TCRs, with roughly 20,000 to 700,000 overall. A single record per CDR3 protein comes from TCRdb applying MiXCR to the RACE reads. Here the V and J calls rest on TCRdb's processing, not on the authors' analysis. Of 250,000 or so distinct CDR3 sequences listed, about 8.1% are singletons. The time point denotes: pre-sensitization, week 0. Documented treatment: therapeutic diphenylcyclopropenone sensitization with weekly scalp DPC. J is TRBJ1-4 and V is TRBV5-1; D is uncertain. The receptor was derived from a woman aged 35 to 49 with alopecia areata. Some clones in this sample may be carry-over from other donors' samples. This specimen consisted of whole blood, obtained in connection with sensitization to the hapten diphenylcyclopropenone (DPC). The CDR3 loop reads CASSLGARTANEKLFF. CDR3 nucleotide sequence: TGCGCCAGCAGCTTGGGAGCCAGGACCGCTAATGAAAAACTGTTTTTT.